These 17 T cell receptor beta chains were sequenced from one sample in a study of cytomegalovirus exposure and HLA in healthy donors. Both 60 Vbeta primers and 13 Jbeta primers went into the PCR. Sequencing used immunoSEQ multiplex PCR; TCRdb keeps in-frame clones, though not all of them. The sample carries about 120,000 clones, roughly 65% recorded once. Sample: PBMCs. The receptors were sampled from a middle-aged man in good health and CMV-seropositive.

In this sample, this clone turned up once. V gene TRBV13 combines with J gene TRBJ2-6; D gene unclear. Germline values: CDR1 PRHDT, CDR2 FYEKMQ (reference sequence). Trimming took off 5 bases at V and 6 bases at J, with 11 bases between the two ends. The CDR3 sequence is 14 residues long. CDR3 nucleotide sequence: TGTGCCAGCAGCCACCTCAGCGAGGCCAACGTCCTGACTTTC. Residues: CASSHLSEANVLTF.

This rearrangement joins TRBV4-2 to TRBJ1-4; a possible D gene is TRBD1 (5 bases). The germline V gene encodes CDR1 LGHNA and CDR2 YNFKEQ. The CDR3 is 16 amino acids. Between the trimmed V and J ends, which lost 4 bases and 4 bases, there was a span of 16 bases. CDR3 loop: CASSPNPDSRNEKLFF. The CDR3 nucleotides read TGTGCCAGCAGCCCTAACCCCGACAGCCGTAATGAAAAACTGTTTTTT.

The chain combines TRBV5-1 with TRBJ1-1; 8 nucleotides line up with TRBD1. CDR3 length: 13 amino acids. J gave up 8 bases and V 2 bases, and 5 bases lay outside the gene matches. CDR1 and CDR2 from the germline V gene are SGHRS and YFSETQ. The CDR3 region is CASSLQGEREAFF. The CDR3, as DNA: TGCGCCAGCAGCTTACAGGGGGAAAGGGAAGCTTTCTTT. The full variable domain, completed using reference TRBV5-1 and TRBJ1-1, is KAGVTQTPRYLIKTRGQQVTLSCSPISGHRSVSWYQQTPGQGLQFLFEYFSETQRNKGNFPGRFSGRQFSNSRSEMNVSTLELGDSALYLCASSLQGEREAFFGQGTRLTVV.

The chain combines TRBV5-1 with TRBJ1-1, with 9 bases that match TRBD1. Germline-derived CDR1 and CDR2 are SGHRS and YFSETQ. The CDR3 consists of 17 residues. Trimming cost V 3 bases and J 6 bases; bases outside gene matches: 15. DNA of the CDR3: TGCGCCAGCAGCTCCCTTCTATTAGGGACAGGGCAATCTGAAGCTTTCTTT. It encodes CASSSLLLGTGQSEAFF.

The chain uses TRBV7-9 and TRBJ2-7; TRBD1 matches at 7 bases. The ends lost 5 bases at V and 4 bases at J; junction bases unmatched: 11. The germline V gene encodes CDR1 SEHNR and CDR2 FQNEAQ (reference sequence). The CDR3 has 15 amino acids. In DNA form, the CDR3 reads TGTGCCAGCAGCGAGAGGGGACAGAAGTGGTACGAGCAGTACTTC. Protein: CASSERGQKWYEQYF.

The V gene is TRBV4-1, the J gene TRBJ2-5, with D possibly being TRBD1 (5 bases). The germline CDR1 and CDR2 sequences are MGHRA and YSYEKL. The CDR3 totals 14 residues. V was pared by 6 bases and J by 5 bases, with 16 bases between. The CDR3 nucleotides are TGCGCCAGCAGTCGCAGGGCTGTAAAGGAGACCCAGTACTTC. It encodes CASSRRAVKETQYF.

The V call is TRBV2, the J call TRBJ1-6; D is undetermined. The V gene lost 2 bases and the J gene lost 6 bases, with 5 bases spanning the gap. The CDR3 covers 13 residues. CDR1 SNHLY and CDR2 FYNNEI come from the germline V gene. The CDR3 loop is CASSESVNSPLHF. CDR3 coding DNA: TGTGCCAGCAGTGAATCAGTTAATTCACCCCTCCACTTT.

The chain is built from TRBV7-9 and TRBJ1-2; tentatively, D is TRBD1 (5 bases). Germline V gene data show CDR1 as SEHNR and CDR2 as FQNEAQ (reference sequence). V was clipped by 1 base and J by 5 bases, with 14 bases between them. The CDR3 sequence is 15 residues long. The CDR3 sequence is CASSLGVAGQYGYTF. CDR3 sequence (DNA): TGTGCCAGCAGCTTAGGAGTGGCGGGGCAGTATGGCTACACCTTC.

This clone has only a few counts. CDR3 amino acids: CASSVRGGGTEAFF. CDR3 DNA sequence: TGTGCCAGCAGCGTACGTGGGGGCGGAACTGAAGCTTTCTTT. The rearrangement uses TRBV9 and TRBJ1-1; maybe TRBD1 (6 bases). Germline V gene sequence: CDR1 SGDLS, CDR2 YYNGEE. Deletions cut 1 base from V and 5 bases from J, with 12 bases between. CDR3 size: 14 residues. Full variable domain (missing parts from reference TRBV9 and TRBJ1-1): DSGVTQTPKHLITATGQRVTLRCSPRSGDLSVYWYQQSLDQGLQFLIQYYNGEERAKGNILERFSAQQFPDLHSELNLSSLELGDSALYFCASSVRGGGTEAFFGQGTRLTVV.

V is TRBV6-5 and J is TRBJ1-2, with 9 nucleotides matching TRBD1. The CDR3 spans 14 residues. Trimming cost V 4 bases and J 3 bases; bases outside gene matches: 3. Germline V lookup: CDR1 MNHEY, CDR2 SVGAGI. The CDR3 protein is CASSWGTGYYGYTF. Written as DNA, the CDR3 is TGTGCCAGCAGTTGGGGGACAGGGTACTATGGCTACACCTTC.

The rearrangement uses TRBV11-3 and TRBJ2-2; TRBD2 agrees at 13 bases. Germline V gene lookup returns CDR1 SGHNT and CDR2 YENEEA. The CDR3 is made up of 16 amino acids. Unmatched junction bases numbered 5, after V lost 5 bases and J lost 5 bases. CDR3 sequence reads: CASSLGLAGITGELFF. CDR3 DNA sequence: TGTGCCAGCAGCCTGGGACTAGCGGGGATAACCGGGGAGCTGTTTTTT.

This clone has only a few counts. This chain joins TRBV1 and TRBJ2-1; the D call TRBD2 from the table was never checked on the DNA. TRBV1 constitutes a pseudogene. The CDR3 runs to 19 residues. The CDR3 here is CTSSQDRGGRSSSYNEQFF. DNA of the CDR3: TGCACCAGCAGCCAAGATCGGGGGGGCCGCAGCAGCTCCTACAATGAGCAGTTCTTC.

The V gene is TRBV5-1, the J gene TRBJ1-2; tentatively, D is TRBD1 (5 bases). The germline gives CDR1 SGHRS, CDR2 YFSETQ. CDR3 size: 18 residues. The V end was cut by 0 bases, the J end by 8 bases, with 26 bases between. The CDR3 here is CASSLGSVTAREVRGYTF. The CDR3 coding sequence is TGCGCCAGCAGCTTGGGATCTGTGACAGCGCGAGAGGTGCGGGGCTACACCTTC.

The chain has TRBV7-9 and TRBJ2-7; D not resolved. CDR3 length: 13 amino acids. V lost 5 bases and J lost 2, with 10 bases in between. Looked up from germline, CDR1 is SEHNR and CDR2 is FQNEAQ (reference sequence). The CDR3 DNA reads as TGTGCCAGCAGCCCCCCCCGGGCCTACGAGCAGTACTTC. Translated, it gives CASSPPRAYEQYF.

The J gene is TRBJ2-1, the V gene TRBV9; no firm D call. This CDR3 region has 15 residues. Trimming took 0 bases from V and 8 from J, leaving 15 bases between them. Per germline, CDR1 SGDLS and CDR2 YYNGEE. CDR3 sequence (DNA): TGTGCCAGCAGCGTAGACGCCTCACCCTCGGATGAGCAGTTCTTC. This codes for CASSVDASPSDEQFF.

The sample holds a few counts of this clone. The genes are TRBV6-6 and TRBJ2-3; 8 bases agree with TRBD2. V gave up 0 bases and J gave up 2 bases; unmatched junction bases: 4. The CDR3 has 16 residues. CDR1 is MNHNY, CDR2 SVGAGI, per germline (reference sequence). CDR3 sequence: CASSYSLAANTDTQYF. The CDR3 region has the DNA TGTGCCAGCAGTTACTCACTAGCGGCTAACACAGATACGCAGTATTTT.

For this clone: One end of the junction is discordant with germline, which a read error may explain. The rearrangement uses TRBV7-7 and TRBJ2-5, with 10 bases that match TRBD2. The germline gives CDR1 SSHAT, CDR2 FNYEAQ (reference sequence). CDR3 length: 17 amino acids. In DNA form, the CDR3 reads TGTGCTAGCAGCCCACGCCTACTAGCGGGGACCTGGGAGACCCAGTACTTC. Amino acid sequence: CASSPRLLAGTWETQYF.